These T cell receptor beta chains were read from a single sample in a study of T cells after posttransplantation cyclophosphamide. Assay: immunoSEQ multiplex PCR; the TCRdb copy retains only in-frame clones and omits some. This repertoire shows tens of thousands of clones, under 85% found once; its top ten account for roughly 0.65%. Sequenced input: memory CD4+ T cells sorted from PBMCs. The receptor set was obtained from a woman aged 60-70 years in good health, CMV-negative, and a related stem cell transplant donor. Each CDR3 is given without its conserved first and last residue.

>TRBJ2-3|TRBV5-1
ASSGPTRGVDTQY
>TRBJ1-1|TRBV18
ASSPASTGGNTEAF
>TRBJ1-1|TRBV27
ASSLSRGRTRNTEAF
>TRBJ2-3|TRBV9
ASSVGNSGSDTQY
>TRBJ1-2|TRBV4-3
ASSQDPPPGGLNYGYT
>TRBJ1-1|TRBV7-9
ASRVSFAEAF
>TRBJ1-5|TRBV7-2
ASSLTGGKSNQPQH
>TRBJ2-7|TRBV11-2
ASSLLAGGPAEQY
>TRBJ2-7|TRBV6-1
ASSEAWGPYEQY
>TRBJ2-3|TRBV25-1
ASSSTSGASTDTQY
>TRBJ1-5|TRBV28
ASSPITASAGNQPQH
>TRBJ2-1|TRBV5-1
ASTNIGTSGRGGQF
>TRBJ2-5|TRBV7-2
ASSPGLGSGGLGETQY
>TRBJ2-7|TRBV6-1
ASSKGRTSGSYEQY
>TRBJ2-5|TRBV11-2
ASSPTRGGETQY
>TRBJ2-1|TRBV2
ASKGSAGGVNEQF
>TRBJ2-7|TRBV6-5
ASRGRQGEEQY
>TRBJ1-6|TRBV9
ASSPREGYSPLH
>TRBJ2-1|TRBV7-3
ASSLGQGWLQEQF
>TRBJ2-1|TRBV5-6
ASSLIAGGNEQF
>TRBJ2-1|TRBV2
ASRESSRSV
>TRBJ1-2|TRBV7-2
ASSLIGQPEKRLGYT
>TRBJ1-2|TRBV7-4
ASSEGQGNYGYT
>TRBJ2-5|TRBV7-9
ASSPLLGAGAQETQY
>TRBJ1-2|TRBV7-9
ASSSRTDYGYT
>TRBJ2-7|TRBV28
ASSPRGFIGSGQY
>TRBJ2-7|TRBV5-1
ASSLLTGTYEQY
>TRBJ1-2|TRBV5-6
ASSRTGPINYGYT
>TRBJ1-3|TRBV5-5
ASSVSPGTTGNTIY
>TRBJ2-7|TRBV4-1
ASSQLLLAGASEQY
>TRBJ2-7|TRBV7-9
ASSSWGLSGEQY
>TRBJ1-1|TRBV19
ASSPSERGAF
>TRBJ1-1|TRBV19
ASSEGARTEAF
>TRBJ1-3|TRBV28
ASSLLKGAGGNTIY
>TRBJ2-1|TRBV7-2
ASSLRTSGSYEQF
>TRBJ1-5|TRBV10-3
AIAVDIGGNQPQH
>TRBJ2-3|TRBV28
ASSRSRGDTQY
>TRBJ2-7|TRBV5-4
ASSPTGTRSYEQY
>TRBJ2-2|TRBV19
ASSIREHTGELF
>TRBJ1-5|TRBV6-5
ASGTGGQPQH
>TRBJ2-1|TRBV9
ASSVAAGDNEQF
>TRBJ1-4|TRBV7-9
ATGGEKLF
>TRBJ1-1|TRBV7-3
ASSPQGVNTEAF
>TRBJ1-2|TRBV28
ASTQGGYGYT
>TRBJ1-1|TRBV2
ASIARPNTEAF
>TRBJ2-1|TRBV7-2
ASSFGGGPREQF
>TRBJ2-7|TRBV6-5
ASGFTGSSYEQY
>TRBJ1-2|TRBV9
ASSPSTGDYGYT